Included here is one TCR beta chain sequence, with context. Antigen specificity is unknown. These data are taken from a study of shared clonotypes between healthy human individuals. For the study at large: The study drew on a couple of women and a few men aged 18 to 49 as donors. CD4 naive and memory got three plates each, CD8 naive two, CD8 memory one. Study-level findings and limits: The sharing of approximately 4.6% of naive CD4 clonotypes was seen across a handful of donors.

Assay: immunoSEQ multiplex PCR; the TCRdb copy retains only in-frame clones and omits some. The sample has some 2,100,000 clones; more than 90% are singletons. The CDR3 is made up of 17 amino acids. Trimming took 3 bases from V and 8 from J; bases not matched to a gene: 18. Looked up from germline, CDR1 is SGDLS and CDR2 is YYNGEE. V is TRBV9 and J is TRBJ1-2; 8 bases align to TRBD1. The sequence came from a man younger than 35 in good health. Sequenced: naive CD4+ T cells sorted from blood. Subset denoted: CD45RA+ positively selected. The DNA for the CDR3 is TGTGCCAGCAGCGAGCCAGGACAGGGCGCGAGCGGATTCGGCTACACCTTC. Protein: CASSEPGQGASGFGYTF.